These T cell receptor beta chains were read from a single sample in a study of technical replicates of blood from a few donors. The method was immunoSEQ multiplex PCR; TCRdb's version includes in-frame clones alone and lacks a portion of them. The table records about 79,000 clones, under 95% of them present only once. Sequences were obtained from T cells isolated from PBMCs. The receptors come from a human donor in good health. The CDR3 runs from the conserved cysteine through the conserved F or W. Each record gives: clone size, CDR3 length, J gene, D gene, V gene, CDR3 protein, CDR3 DNA. The D gene is left open where the match is weak. Rows may omit the clone size; those that give it use once, few, many or a size class.

clone size: .
CDR3 length: 12
J gene: TRBJ1-2
D gene: .
V gene: TRBV2
CDR3 protein: CASTVSAGGYTF
CDR3 DNA: TGTGCCAGCACCGTAAGCGCCGGCGGCTACACCTTC

clone size: .
CDR3 length: 17
J gene: TRBJ2-2
D gene: TRBD2
V gene: TRBV5-1
CDR3 protein: CASSKLGGLGGTGELFF
CDR3 DNA: TGCGCCAGCAGCAAACTCGGGGGACTAGGGGGCACCGGGGAGCTGTTTTTT

clone size: .
CDR3 length: 16
J gene: TRBJ2-2
D gene: .
V gene: TRBV19
CDR3 protein: CASSMGPGRDTGELFF
CDR3 DNA: TGTGCCAGTAGTATGGGGCCAGGTCGTGACACCGGGGAGCTGTTTTTT

clone size: .
CDR3 length: 15
J gene: TRBJ1-4
D gene: .
V gene: TRBV5-1
CDR3 protein: CASSFYGQLNEKLFF
CDR3 DNA: TGCGCCAGCAGTTTTTACGGACAGCTTAATGAAAAACTGTTTTTT

clone size: once
CDR3 length: 14
J gene: TRBJ1-5
D gene: .
V gene: TRBV6-5
CDR3 protein: CASSPAGPYQPQHF
CDR3 DNA: TGTGCCAGCAGTCCCGCGGGACCGTATCAGCCCCAGCATTTT

clone size: .
CDR3 length: 14
J gene: TRBJ2-1
D gene: TRBD1
V gene: TRBV6-1
CDR3 protein: CASSTGASYNEQFF
CDR3 DNA: TGTGCCAGCAGTACAGGGGCCTCCTACAATGAGCAGTTCTTC

clone size: once
CDR3 length: 18
J gene: TRBJ2-2
D gene: TRBD2
V gene: TRBV5-1
CDR3 protein: CASSLRTSGNRDTGELFF
CDR3 DNA: TGCGCCAGCAGCTTGAGGACTAGCGGGAATCGGGACACCGGGGAGCTGTTTTTT

clone size: once
CDR3 length: 13
J gene: TRBJ2-2
D gene: .
V gene: TRBV6-5
CDR3 protein: CASSSDTTGELFF
CDR3 DNA: TGTGCCAGCAGCTCGGACACAACCGGGGAGCTGTTTTTT

clone size: .
CDR3 length: 14
J gene: TRBJ2-7
D gene: .
V gene: TRBV7-2
CDR3 protein: CASRSRQGSYEQYF
CDR3 DNA: TGTGCCAGCAGGTCTCGTCAGGGCTCCTACGAGCAGTACTTC

clone size: once
CDR3 length: 15
J gene: TRBJ2-1
D gene: .
V gene: TRBV27
CDR3 protein: CASSSLPPPDNEQFF
CDR3 DNA: TGTGCCAGCAGTTCCCTCCCCCCTCCCGACAATGAGCAGTTCTTC

clone size: .
CDR3 length: 15
J gene: TRBJ2-1
D gene: TRBD2
V gene: TRBV11-3
CDR3 protein: CASSPPSGGWYEQFF
CDR3 DNA: TGTGCCAGCAGCCCCCCTAGCGGGGGGTGGTATGAGCAGTTCTTC

clone size: .
CDR3 length: 11
J gene: TRBJ1-1
D gene: .
V gene: TRBV10-3
CDR3 protein: CAISQTDEAFF
CDR3 DNA: TGTGCCATCAGTCAGACAGATGAAGCTTTCTTT

clone size: .
CDR3 length: 13
J gene: TRBJ1-2
D gene: .
V gene: TRBV5-4
CDR3 protein: CASSRTANYGYTF
CDR3 DNA: TGTGCCAGCAGCCGGACAGCTAACTATGGCTACACCTTC

clone size: .
CDR3 length: 15
J gene: TRBJ2-7
D gene: TRBD1
V gene: TRBV11-2
CDR3 protein: CASSFRGQGSYEQYF
CDR3 DNA: TGTGCCAGCAGCTTCAGAGGACAGGGGAGCTACGAGCAGTACTTC

clone size: .
CDR3 length: 18
J gene: TRBJ2-1
D gene: TRBD2
V gene: TRBV28
CDR3 protein: CASSFRLAGGQFYNEQFF
CDR3 DNA: TGTGCCAGCAGTTTTCGGCTAGCGGGAGGCCAATTCTACAATGAGCAGTTCTTC

clone size: .
CDR3 length: 14
J gene: TRBJ2-7
D gene: TRBD1
V gene: TRBV6-1
CDR3 protein: CASRAGQGAREQYF
CDR3 DNA: TGTGCCAGCAGAGCGGGACAGGGGGCGAGAGAGCAGTACTTC

clone size: .
CDR3 length: 11
J gene: TRBJ2-7
D gene: .
V gene: TRBV20-1
CDR3 protein: CSAPSGYEQYF
CDR3 DNA: TGCAGTGCCCCCTCAGGCTACGAGCAGTACTTC

clone size: .
CDR3 length: 15
J gene: TRBJ2-3
D gene: .
V gene: TRBV11-2
CDR3 protein: CASSIRGGQTDTQYF
CDR3 DNA: TGTGCCAGCAGCATTCGCGGAGGCCAGACAGATACGCAGTATTTT

clone size: .
CDR3 length: 16
J gene: TRBJ2-3
D gene: .
V gene: TRBV28
CDR3 protein: CASSGWDSHPPDTQYF
CDR3 DNA: TGTGCCAGCAGCGGTTGGGACTCTCACCCCCCAGATACGCAGTATTTT

clone size: .
CDR3 length: 15
J gene: TRBJ2-5
D gene: TRBD1
V gene: TRBV6-5
CDR3 protein: CASSYSGQRQETQYF
CDR3 DNA: TGTGCCAGCAGTTACTCGGGACAGCGCCAAGAGACCCAGTACTTC

clone size: .
CDR3 length: 15
J gene: TRBJ2-7
D gene: TRBD2
V gene: TRBV11-3
CDR3 protein: CASSLVIAGGYEQYF
CDR3 DNA: TGTGCCAGCAGCTTAGTTATAGCGGGGGGCTACGAGCAGTACTTC

clone size: .
CDR3 length: 14
J gene: TRBJ1-2
D gene: .
V gene: TRBV6-6
CDR3 protein: CASSQGSTNYGYTF
CDR3 DNA: TGTGCCAGCAGCCAGGGCTCCACTAACTATGGCTACACCTTC

clone size: .
CDR3 length: 15
J gene: TRBJ1-1
D gene: TRBD1
V gene: TRBV14
CDR3 protein: CASSPGQGRRTEAFF
CDR3 DNA: TGTGCCAGCAGCCCAGGACAGGGACGGCGAACTGAAGCTTTCTTT

clone size: .
CDR3 length: 15
J gene: TRBJ2-5
D gene: TRBD1
V gene: TRBV27
CDR3 protein: CASSRGTGIIETQYF
CDR3 DNA: TGTGCCAGCAGCCGAGGGACAGGGATAATAGAGACCCAGTACTTC

clone size: .
CDR3 length: 15
J gene: TRBJ1-2
D gene: .
V gene: TRBV5-4
CDR3 protein: CASSYRTEVNYGYTF
CDR3 DNA: TGTGCCAGCAGCTATAGGACAGAAGTTAACTATGGCTACACCTTC

clone size: once
CDR3 length: 14
J gene: TRBJ2-1
D gene: .
V gene: TRBV27
CDR3 protein: CASRTLSGYNEQFF
CDR3 DNA: TGTGCCAGCAGGACGCTTAGCGGCTACAATGAGCAGTTCTTC

clone size: .
CDR3 length: 14
J gene: TRBJ2-5
D gene: TRBD2
V gene: TRBV5-1
CDR3 protein: CASSGTSGGGTQYF
CDR3 DNA: TGCGCCAGCAGCGGGACTAGCGGGGGGGGGACCCAGTACTTC

clone size: .
CDR3 length: 12
J gene: TRBJ2-2
D gene: .
V gene: TRBV12-5
CDR3 protein: CASGLSGGELFF
CDR3 DNA: TGTGCTAGTGGCCTGAGCGGTGGGGAGCTGTTTTTT

clone size: .
CDR3 length: 14
J gene: TRBJ2-7
D gene: .
V gene: TRBV19
CDR3 protein: CASSMIRDNYEQYF
CDR3 DNA: TGTGCCAGTAGTATGATCCGGGACAACTACGAGCAGTACTTC

clone size: .
CDR3 length: 12
J gene: TRBJ1-5
D gene: .
V gene: TRBV7-9
CDR3 protein: CASSSVPGDQHF
CDR3 DNA: TGTGCCAGCAGTTCGGTGCCAGGGGACCAGCATTTT

clone size: once
CDR3 length: 16
J gene: TRBJ2-3
D gene: TRBD1
V gene: TRBV7-2
CDR3 protein: CASSRYRDRVTDTQYF
CDR3 DNA: TGTGCCAGCAGCCGCTACAGGGACAGGGTAACAGATACGCAGTATTTT

clone size: .
CDR3 length: 10
J gene: TRBJ1-2
D gene: .
V gene: TRBV20-1
CDR3 protein: CSATFGGYTF
CDR3 DNA: TGCAGTGCGACTTTCGGAGGCTACACCTTC

clone size: .
CDR3 length: 14
J gene: TRBJ2-7
D gene: .
V gene: TRBV16
CDR3 protein: CASSQWDNSYEQYF
CDR3 DNA: TGTGCCAGCAGCCAATGGGACAACTCCTACGAGCAGTACTTC

clone size: .
CDR3 length: 14
J gene: TRBJ2-7
D gene: TRBD1
V gene: TRBV30
CDR3 protein: CAWRTGQGTYEQYF
CDR3 DNA: TGTGCCTGGAGGACCGGACAGGGTACGTACGAGCAGTACTTC

clone size: .
CDR3 length: 17
J gene: TRBJ1-1
D gene: TRBD1
V gene: TRBV28
CDR3 protein: CASSLLFQGQGNTEAFF
CDR3 DNA: TGTGCCAGCAGCCTACTTTTCCAGGGACAGGGGAACACTGAAGCTTTCTTT

clone size: .
CDR3 length: 18
J gene: TRBJ2-4
D gene: TRBD2
V gene: TRBV4-1
CDR3 protein: CASSHPLAGGGNWNIQYF
CDR3 DNA: TGCGCCAGCAGCCACCCCTTGGCGGGGGGGGGAAATTGGAACATTCAGTACTTC

clone size: .
CDR3 length: 19
J gene: TRBJ2-2
D gene: TRBD2
V gene: TRBV5-1
CDR3 protein: CATKPRTSGRGLDTGELFF
CDR3 DNA: TGCGCCACCAAACCTAGGACTAGCGGGAGGGGCCTGGACACCGGGGAGCTGTTTTTT

clone size: once
CDR3 length: 14
J gene: TRBJ1-2
D gene: TRBD1
V gene: TRBV5-4
CDR3 protein: CASSLEKEGQGYTF
CDR3 DNA: TGTGCCAGCAGCTTGGAGAAAGAGGGACAGGGCTACACCTTC

clone size: .
CDR3 length: 14
J gene: TRBJ2-7
D gene: TRBD2
V gene: TRBV6-1
CDR3 protein: CASSASGSLYEQYF
CDR3 DNA: TGTGCCAGCAGTGCTAGCGGGAGTCTCTACGAGCAGTACTTC

clone size: .
CDR3 length: 16
J gene: TRBJ2-5
D gene: TRBD2
V gene: TRBV6-5
CDR3 protein: CASSYSQRGFQETQYF
CDR3 DNA: TGTGCCAGCAGTTACTCGCAGCGGGGGTTCCAAGAGACCCAGTACTTC

clone size: .
CDR3 length: 15
J gene: TRBJ2-3
D gene: .
V gene: TRBV18
CDR3 protein: CASSPSGAQTDTQYF
CDR3 DNA: TGTGCCAGCTCACCATCAGGGGCCCAAACAGATACGCAGTATTTT

clone size: .
CDR3 length: 14
J gene: TRBJ2-1
D gene: .
V gene: TRBV19
CDR3 protein: CASSMWLADNEQFF
CDR3 DNA: TGTGCCAGTAGTATGTGGCTAGCCGACAATGAGCAGTTCTTC

clone size: .
CDR3 length: 16
J gene: TRBJ1-2
D gene: .
V gene: TRBV6-5
CDR3 protein: CASSYSSRDRGYGGTF
CDR3 DNA: TGTGCCAGCAGTTACTCAAGTCGTGACCGGGGATATGGAGGCACCTTC

clone size: .
CDR3 length: 14
J gene: TRBJ1-1
D gene: .
V gene: TRBV25-1
CDR3 protein: CASSETGLNTEAFF
CDR3 DNA: TGTGCCAGCAGTGAGACAGGTCTGAACACTGAAGCTTTCTTT

clone size: few
CDR3 length: 14
J gene: TRBJ2-3
D gene: .
V gene: TRBV15
CDR3 protein: CATSRGSPTDTQYF
CDR3 DNA: TGTGCCACCAGCAGAGGTAGTCCCACAGATACGCAGTATTTT

clone size: .
CDR3 length: 15
J gene: TRBJ1-5
D gene: .
V gene: TRBV21-1
CDR3 protein: CASSTGTNSNQPQHF
CDR3 DNA: TGTGCCAGCAGCACCGGGACAAATAGCAATCAGCCCCAGCATTTT